What follows are 2 T cell receptor beta chains derived from one specimen sequenced in a study of shared clonotypes between healthy human individuals. The naive CD8 fraction comprised CD45RO-negative cells positively selected for CCR7 and excluded terminally differentiated effector memory CD45RA+ cells. The method was immunoSEQ multiplex PCR; TCRdb's version includes in-frame clones alone and lacks a portion of them. The table has hundreds of thousands of clones, almost 95% seen once. Sample: naive CD8+ T cells sorted from blood. The origin of the receptors is a young man in good health.

The chain combines TRBV19 with TRBJ2-7; D could derive from TRBD1 or TRBD2 (7 bases each). The germline gives CDR1 LNHDA, CDR2 SQIVND (reference sequence). This CDR3 region has 15 residues. Trimming took 5 bases from V and 1 from J, leaving 15 bases between them. In nucleotides, the CDR3 is TGTGCCAGTAGTGGGAGGGGACAGACATCCTACGAGCAGTACTTC. Translating it yields CASSGRGQTSYEQYF.

The chain employs TRBV27 and TRBJ1-2; D gene ambiguous. Germline CDR1 and CDR2: MNHEY and SMNVEV (reference sequence). The CDR3 has 13 amino acids. V dropped 6 bases and J dropped 1 base, with 9 bases sitting between them. The CDR3 sequence: CASRYDGNYGYTF. CDR3 bases: TGTGCCAGCAGATACGACGGTAACTATGGCTACACCTTC.